One and the same sample provided the 9 T cell receptor beta chains below, sequenced in a study of multiple sclerosis patients with progressive multifocal leukoencephalopathy. Time point denoted: roughly 6 months of natalizumab therapy. The table came from immunoSEQ multiplex PCR; TCRdb's copy has only in-frame clones and leaves some out. The sample shows tens of thousands of clones, roughly 91% of them seen only once. The sample was PBMCs, taken from a patient treated with natalizumab. These receptor sequences come from a human donor with multiple sclerosis.

A few counts support this clone. The rearrangement links TRBV13 to TRBJ2-7; 9 bases match TRBD1. Germline loops: CDR1 PRHDT, CDR2 FYEKMQ (reference sequence). Trimming took 5 bases from V and 5 from J; bases not matched to a gene: 4. The CDR3 contains 13 residues. The CDR3 loop reads CASSRDRAHEQYF. In DNA form, the CDR3 reads TGTGCCAGCAGCCGGGACAGGGCTCACGAGCAGTACTTC. The entire variable domain, with the rest obtained from reference TRBV13 and TRBJ2-7, is as follows: AAGVIQSPRHLIKEKRETATLKCYPIPRHDTVYWYQQGPGQDPQFLISFYEKMQSDKGSIPDRFSAQQFSDYHSELNMSSLELGDSALYFCASSRDRAHEQYFGPGTRLTVT.

V usage is TRBV11-2 and J usage is TRBJ1-2; perhaps TRBD1 as D (5 bases). Germline lookup yields CDR1 SGHAT and CDR2 FQNNGV. CDR3 size: 14 residues. The V gene lost 4 bases and the J gene lost 10 bases, with 19 bases spanning the gap. The CDR3: CASSSPGPRMDYTF. In DNA, the CDR3 is TGTGCCAGCAGCTCGCCGGGACCACGGATGGACTACACCTTC.

This chain joins TRBV10-2 and TRBJ2-3; 7 bases line up with TRBD1. V gave up 6 bases and J gave up 5 bases; unmatched junction bases: 14. Germline-derived CDR1 and CDR2 are WSHSY and SAAADI. CDR3 length equals 16 residues. The CDR3 DNA is TGCGCCAGCAGCTTGAGGGGGCAGGTGGTGGGAGATACGCAGTATTTT. It translates to CASSLRGQVVGDTQYF.

This clone appeared once. The J gene is TRBJ2-7, the V gene TRBV28, with 12 bases that match TRBD2. V was pared by 6 bases and J by 4 bases, with 7 bases of the junction left unmatched. The germline gives CDR1 MDHEN, CDR2 SYDVKM. The CDR3 runs to 15 residues. CDR3 coding DNA: TGTGCCAGCAGACCGACTAGCGGGAGTCTGTACGAGCAGTACTTC. As protein: CASRPTSGSLYEQYF.

The V gene is TRBV4-3, the J gene TRBJ2-1, with D possibly matching TRBD2 (5 bases). The CDR3 is made up of 12 amino acids. CDR1 is LGHNA and CDR2 is YSLEER in the germline V gene. V lost 4 bases and J lost 9, with 10 bases in between. The CDR3 DNA reads as TGCGCCAGCAGCCGGGCTAGCAGTGAGCAGTTCTTC. This encodes CASSRASSEQFF.

A single count supports this clone. The V and J genes are TRBV6-1 and TRBJ1-1; 8 positions agree with TRBD1. This CDR3 is 12 amino acids long. The junction had 3 bases not matched to a gene; V was cut back by 2 bases and J by 10 bases. The V gene's germline CDR1 is MNHNS and CDR2 SASEGT. The CDR3 coding sequence is TGTGCCAGCAGTGAATGGACAGGGCTAGCTTTCTTT. Its translation is CASSEWTGLAFF.

This sequence joins TRBV19 and TRBJ2-1; 9 nucleotides agree with TRBD1. In germline, CDR1 is LNHDA, CDR2 SQIVND (reference sequence). The CDR3 runs 14 residues. After removal of 5 bases from V and 8 bases from J, the junction contained 7 bases not matched to a gene. Here the CDR3 DNA reads TGTGCCAGTAGTGTCGGGACAGGGACACATGAGCAGTTCTTC. It translates to CASSVGTGTHEQFF.

The chain employs TRBV5-5 and TRBJ2-7; 8 nucleotides align to TRBD1. CDR3 length: 13 residues. The germline CDR1 and CDR2 sequences are SGHKS and YYEKEE (reference sequence). With V trimmed by 4 bases and J by 2 bases, 2 bases remained unmatched. The CDR3: CASSEDRAYEQYF. CDR3 nucleotide sequence: TGTGCCAGCAGCGAGGACAGGGCCTACGAGCAGTACTTC. Filled out from reference TRBV5-5 and TRBJ2-7, the complete variable domain reads DAGVTQSPTHLIKTRGQQVTLRCSPISGHKSVSWYQQVLGQGPQFIFQYYEKEERGRGNFPDRFSARQFPNYSSELNVNALLLGDSALYLCASSEDRAYEQYFGPGTRLTVT.

The V gene is TRBV7-2, the J gene TRBJ2-7; TRBD2 aligns across 10 bases. Germline assignment: CDR1 SGHTA and CDR2 FQGNSA. Trimming cost V 1 base and J 7 bases; bases outside gene matches: 16. The CDR3 covers 18 residues. The CDR3 DNA reads as TGTGCCAGCAGCTTAGGGGTTTTAGCGGGAGGCCCCTTGGGGGAGCAGTACTTC. As protein: CASSLGVLAGGPLGEQYF.